One and the same sample provided the 32 T cell receptor beta chains below, sequenced in a study of T cells in Graves' hyperthyroidism and ophthalmopathy. Amplification of TCR beta CDR3 regions used RNA as the template. The study used the HTBI primer set for a first-round RT-PCR of the TCR CDR3. TCRdb re-called the multiplex PCR reads through MiXCR, storing one row per CDR3 protein. The sample contains 600,000 or so distinct CDR3 sequences, more than 45% of which appear only once. Sequencing was done on a sample of peripheral blood or thyroid tissue (not recorded which). The origin of the receptors is a young woman with Graves' hyperthyroidism.

This clonotype was detected once. One junction end does not reproduce the germline sequence, and a read error may be involved. The J gene is TRBJ1-6, the V gene TRBV2; 8 bases match TRBD1. This CDR3 region has 14 residues. CDR1 and CDR2 from the germline V gene are SNHLY and FYNNEI. CDR3 protein: CAGSMGQAESPLHF. In DNA, the CDR3 is TGTGCCGGCAGTATGGGACAGGCCGAGTCACCCCTCCACTTT.

This chain joins TRBV15 and TRBJ1-1, with a tentative D call TRBD1 (6 bases). Germline V gives CDR1 LNHNV, CDR2 YYDKDF (reference sequence). Trimming removed 3 bases from V and 0 bases from J, with 8 bases in between. The CDR3 covers 14 residues. The CDR3 region is CATSSAGVNTEAFF. The CDR3 nucleotides are TGTGCCACCAGCAGTGCAGGGGTGAACACTGAAGCTTTCTTT. The full variable domain, rest sourced from reference TRBV15 and TRBJ1-1, is DAMVIQNPRYQVTQFGKPVTLSCSQTLNHNVMYWYQQKSSQAPKLLFHYYDKDFNNEADTPDNFQSRRPNTSFCFLDIRSPGLGDTAMYLCATSSAGVNTEAFFGQGTRLTVV.

This clonotype occurred many times. J is TRBJ1-6 and V is TRBV7-3; D is undetermined. The CDR3 consists of 13 residues. Between the trimmed V and J ends, which lost 3 bases and 6 bases, there was a span of 6 bases. CDR1 SGHTA and CDR2 FQGTGA come from the germline V gene. CDR3 region: CASSFESNSPLHF. The CDR3 coding sequence is TGTGCCAGCAGCTTTGAAAGTAATTCACCCCTCCACTTT.

This rearrangement joins TRBV7-3 to TRBJ2-2; D gene uncertain. Germline lookup yields CDR1 SGHTA and CDR2 FQGTGA. V was clipped by 3 bases and J by 2 bases, with 13 bases between them. The CDR3 loop spans 16 amino acids. The CDR3 coding sequence is TGTGCCAGCAGCTTTTCCGGTGGAATAAACACCGGGGAGCTGTTTTTT. This gives the protein CASSFSGGINTGELFF.

This clonotype was picked up many times. V and J are TRBV20-1 and TRBJ2-7, with 8 bases matching TRBD1. Germline V CDR1 and CDR2: DFQATT, SNEGSKA (reference sequence). The CDR3 sequence is 12 residues long. DNA of the CDR3: TGCAGCGCCGGGACAGGATCCTACGAGCAGTACTTC. This translates into CSAGTGSYEQYF.

This clonotype was counted ten times or more. The chain has TRBV7-2 and TRBJ1-1, with 7 nucleotides matching TRBD1. J gave up 8 bases and V 2 bases, and 2 bases lay outside the gene matches. Germline V gene data show CDR1 as SGHTA and CDR2 as FQGNSA. The CDR3 has 12 residues. CDR3 sequence: CASSLRDREAFF. As DNA, the CDR3 is TGTGCCAGCAGCTTAAGGGACAGAGAAGCTTTCTTT.

This clonotype was picked up many times. The V gene is TRBV7-3, the J gene TRBJ2-5; D possibly corresponds to TRBD2 (6 bases). The length of the CDR3 is 15 residues. CDR1 is SGHTA, CDR2 FQGTGA, per germline. V lost 0 bases to trimming and J lost 1 base, with 9 bases between them. The CDR3 DNA is TGTGCCAGCAGCTTAACCGGGGAGGCCCAAGAGACCCAGTACTTC. Its protein is CASSLTGEAQETQYF.

This clonotype showed up just a few times. The rearrangement uses TRBV4-2 and TRBJ2-7, with 11 bases aligning to TRBD2. Germline CDR1 reads LGHNA; CDR2 reads YNFKEQ. V dropped 2 bases and J dropped 5; count of bases not matched to a gene: 5. The CDR3 consists of 15 residues. The CDR3 region has the DNA TGTGCCAGCAGCCAAACTAGCGGGAGATATCACGAGCAGTACTTC. It translates to CASSQTSGRYHEQYF.

Only a few counts were recorded for this clonotype. The rearrangement links TRBV7-9 to TRBJ2-2; no definite D call. Per germline, CDR1 SEHNR and CDR2 FQNEAQ (reference sequence). This CDR3 has 16 residues. Deletions cut 6 bases from V and 0 bases from J, with 14 bases between. As DNA, the CDR3 is TGTGCCAGCAGTTACTCGGCCAGAGCGAACACCGGGGAGCTGTTTTTT. Encoded protein: CASSYSARANTGELFF.

This clonotype came up a few times. The rearrangement joins TRBV24-1 to TRBJ2-5; TRBD1 or TRBD2 may be the D gene (6 bases each). The germline V and J ends were trimmed by 2 bases and 3 bases, with 15 bases remaining between them. CDR1 is KGHDR, CDR2 SFDVKD, per germline. This CDR3 region has 16 residues. The CDR3 region has the DNA TGTGCCACCAGTGATTCCCTCGGAGGGGACAAAGAGACCCAGTACTTC. Translating it yields CATSDSLGGDKETQYF.

In its sample, this clonotype was seen many times. The J gene is TRBJ1-2, the V gene TRBV5-6; no definite D call. V was cut by 4 bases and J by 4 bases, with 11 bases left in between. CDR1 and CDR2 from the germline V gene are SGHDT and YYEEEE. This CDR3 contains 13 residues. CDR3 DNA: TGTGCCAGCAGCCCAGGATCCATCTATGGCTACACCTTC. This codes for CASSPGSIYGYTF.

The J gene is TRBJ1-3, the V gene TRBV2; TRBD1 is a possible D gene (5 bases). V lost 1 base, J lost 6 bases, and 10 bases lay in between. Germline V lookup: CDR1 SNHLY, CDR2 FYNNEI. The CDR3 sequence is 14 residues long. The CDR3: CASSEVGLENTIYF. The DNA of the CDR3 is TGTGCCAGCAGTGAAGTGGGGCTCGAAAACACCATATATTTT.

The chain joins TRBV2 to TRBJ2-7, with 8 bases lining up with TRBD1. J was trimmed by 3 bases and V by 6 bases; bases with no gene match: 10. The length of the CDR3 is 15 residues. From germline, CDR1 is SNHLY and CDR2 FYNNEI. The CDR3 is CASRDRAGGGYEQYF. The CDR3 DNA reads as TGTGCCAGCAGGGACAGGGCCGGAGGTGGCTACGAGCAGTACTTC.

The chain has TRBV4-1 and TRBJ1-1, with a weak D call TRBD1 (5 bases). The CDR3 is 15 residues long. The germline V gene has CDR1 MGHRA and CDR2 YSYEKL. Trimming shortened V by 1 base and J by 1 base, and 10 bases separated the two germline ends. CDR3 sequence reads: CASSQVGRGNTEAFF. The CDR3 region has the DNA TGCGCCAGCAGCCAAGTGGGAAGGGGGAACACTGAAGCTTTCTTT.

This clonotype was detected many times. The chain carries TRBV7-6 and TRBJ2-5; D perhaps matches TRBD1 (6 bases). The ends were cut back, 7 bases at V and 5 bases at J, with 8 bases in the middle. Germline V gene lookup returns CDR1 SGHVS and CDR2 FNYEAQ. The CDR3 is 11 amino acids. This CDR3 is CASTQGETQYF. CDR3 bases: TGTGCCAGCACCCAGGGGGAGACCCAGTACTTC.

A few counts support this clonotype. The chain has TRBV2 and TRBJ2-5; 12 nucleotides agree with TRBD1. The end of the DNA aligns better with TRBJ2-7, so the J call may be wrong. The CDR3 is 16 residues long. CDR1 and CDR2 from the germline V gene are SNHLY and FYNNEI. The CDR3 DNA reads as TGTGCCAGCAGTGACTATGGGACAGGGGGCTTGTACGAGCAGTACTTC. This translates into CASSDYGTGGLYEQYF.

In its sample, this clonotype was seen a few times. This may come from a read error, since a much larger clone is one base off. The genes are TRBV24-1 and TRBJ1-2; 8 nucleotides match TRBD1. There are 17 residues in the CDR3. Looked up from germline, CDR1 is KGHDR and CDR2 is SFDVKD. Trimming took 3 bases from V and 8 from J; bases not matched to a gene: 16. CDR3 nucleotides: TGTGCCACCAGTGATAACCGGCCGGGACGGGACAGGCAAGGCTACACCTTC. Translating it yields CATSDNRPGRDRQGYTF.

This clonotype was seen repeatedly, ten times or more. The rearrangement uses TRBV2 and TRBJ1-6; 8 positions match TRBD1. Germline CDR1 reads SNHLY; CDR2 reads FYNNEI. This CDR3 is built from 14 residues. The ends lost 5 bases at V and 10 bases at J; junction bases unmatched: 7. This CDR3 reads CASSSQGARSPLHF. As DNA, the CDR3 is TGTGCCAGCAGTTCCCAGGGGGCCCGGTCACCCCTCCACTTT.

V is TRBV29-1 and J is TRBJ1-6; 9 bases line up with TRBD1. This CDR3 has 13 residues. Germline lookup yields CDR1 SQVTM and CDR2 ANQGSEA. Unmatched junction bases numbered 6, after V lost 8 bases and J lost 7 bases. CDR3 DNA sequence: TGCAGCAGGGACAGGGAAAGGAATTCACCCCTCCACTTT. Amino acid sequence: CSRDRERNSPLHF.

This clonotype showed up many times. The V call is TRBV24-1, the J call TRBJ2-5, with TRBD2 as a possible D gene (6 bases). The V end was cut by 8 bases, the J end by 4 bases, with 13 bases between. CDR3 length equals 13 residues. CDR1 is KGHDR and CDR2 is SFDVKD in the germline V gene. The CDR3, as DNA: TGTGCCACCACGGAGGGGCGAGGAGAGACCCAGTACTTC. Its protein is CATTEGRGETQYF.

The rearrangement links TRBV5-1 to TRBJ1-2; possible D gene TRBD1, 5 bases. This CDR3 has 15 residues. V was pared by 4 bases and J by 4 bases, with 17 bases between. CDR1 is SGHRS, CDR2 YFSETQ, per germline. The CDR3, as DNA: TGCGCCAGCAGCAAAGGACTCGACAGTTCCTATGGCTACACCTTC. Its protein is CASSKGLDSSYGYTF.

V is TRBV20-1 and J is TRBJ2-7; the match to TRBD2 covers 7 bases. CDR1 is DFQATT, CDR2 SNEGSKA, per germline (reference sequence). The CDR3 runs to 11 residues. In DNA form, the CDR3 reads TGCAGCGGGACTACGGACTACGAGCAGTACTTC. It specifies CSGTTDYEQYF.

As concerns this clonotype: Its ends do not fully match the called genes, so a read error is possible. The chain couples TRBV14 to TRBJ1-5; D gene ambiguous. This CDR3 contains 15 residues. Germline values: CDR1 SGHDN, CDR2 FVKESK. The CDR3 sequence is CASSQDEARRSPQHF. CDR3 DNA: TGCGCCAGCAGCCAAGACGAGGCACGTAGATCGCCCCAGCATTTT. The entire variable domain, with the rest obtained from reference TRBV14 and TRBJ1-5, is as follows: EAGVTQFPSHSVIEKGQTVTLRCDPISGHDNLYWYRRVMGKEIKFLLHFVKESKQDESGMPNNRFLAERTGGTYSTLKVQPAELEDSGVYFCASSQDEARRSPQHFGDGTRLSIL.

V gene TRBV6-1 combines with J gene TRBJ1-1; D not resolved. CDR1 MNHNS and CDR2 SASEGT come from the germline V gene. Trimming cost V 5 bases and J 4 bases, with 11 bases left between them. The CDR3 is 13 amino acids. CDR3 region: CASSPFSGTEAFF. The CDR3, as DNA: TGTGCCAGCAGTCCCTTCTCTGGCACTGAAGCTTTCTTT.

This clonotype was seen many times. The CDR3 spells CASSPGTGAGQPQHF. CDR3 sequence (DNA): TGTGCCAGCAGCCCCGGGACAGGGGCAGGTCAGCCCCAGCATTTT. V and J are TRBV7-2 and TRBJ1-5, with TRBD1 matching 10 bases. This CDR3 is 15 amino acids long. Germline V gives CDR1 SGHTA, CDR2 FQGNSA. The ends lost 5 bases at V and 6 bases at J; junction bases unmatched: 7. Supplemented by reference TRBV7-2 and TRBJ1-5, the full variable domain reads GAGVSQSPSNKVTEKGKDVELRCDPISGHTALYWYRQSLGQGLEFLIYFQGNSAPDKSGLPSDRFSAERTGGSVSTLTIQRTQQEDSAVYLCASSPGTGAGQPQHFGDGTRLSIL.

This clonotype was seen repeatedly, ten times or more. The rearrangement joins TRBV20-1 to TRBJ2-7; no firm D call. The V gene lost 5 bases and the J gene lost 0 bases, with 17 bases spanning the gap. Germline V lookup: CDR1 DFQATT, CDR2 SNEGSKA (reference sequence). The CDR3 loop spans 15 amino acids. The DNA for the CDR3 is TGCAGTGCTCTTTCGGGCGCGACGGTCTCCTACGAGCAGTACTTC. It translates to CSALSGATVSYEQYF.

Note on this clonotype: At one end the junction does not follow the germline gene, possibly because of a read error. The chain carries TRBV24-1 and TRBJ1-5, with D perhaps TRBD1 (5 bases). CDR1 is KGHDR, CDR2 SFDVKD, per germline. CDR3 length: 15 amino acids. The CDR3 DNA follows: TGTGCCACCAGTGATGGAGGGGCGAGGTTTCAGCCCCGGCATTTT. Amino acid sequence: CATSDGGARFQPRHF.

This clonotype was found many times. V usage is TRBV25-1 and J usage is TRBJ2-5; D gene unclear. CDR1 MGHDK and CDR2 SYGVNS come from the germline V gene. The CDR3 covers 14 residues. The V end was cut by 4 bases, the J end by 2 bases, with 11 bases between. This chain's CDR3 is CASSVIGRQETQYF. The CDR3 nucleotides are TGTGCCAGCAGTGTAATTGGCAGACAAGAGACCCAGTACTTC.

The rearrangement links TRBV7-6 to TRBJ2-7; weak D call: TRBD2 (6 bases). Germline CDR1 reads SGHVS; CDR2 reads FNYEAQ. V shed 2 bases and J shed 5 bases, with 25 bases lying between them. CDR3 length: 18 residues. The DNA for the CDR3 is TGTGCCAGCAGCTTAAACCCTCCCACCGGGACCGGGAGACACGAGCAGTACTTC. The encoded protein is CASSLNPPTGTGRHEQYF.

The chain joins TRBV7-3 to TRBJ2-7, with TRBD2 identical over 12 bases. The V segment lost 5 bases and the J segment 7 bases; nucleotides outside the gene matches: 15. The CDR3 is made up of 17 amino acids. Germline values: CDR1 SGHTA, CDR2 FQGTGA. The CDR3 protein is CASSTVRRLAGVREQYF. In nucleotides, the CDR3 is TGTGCCAGCAGCACTGTCAGGAGACTAGCGGGAGTACGAGAGCAGTACTTC.

This clonotype was detected many times. This rearrangement joins TRBV6-6 to TRBJ1-2, with 9 bases identical to TRBD1. This CDR3 is 12 amino acids long. V dropped 6 bases and J dropped 8; count of bases not matched to a gene: 4. CDR1 MNHNY and CDR2 SVGAGI come from the germline V gene (reference sequence). The CDR3 bases are TGTGCCAGCAGACGGGACAGGGAGGGCTACACCTTC. It is translated as CASRRDREGYTF.

About this clonotype itself: This clone may be a read error of a much larger clone one base away. This chain joins TRBV9 and TRBJ1-6; 8 positions match TRBD1. J gave up 7 bases and V 3 bases, and 6 bases lay outside the gene matches. The CDR3 covers 15 residues. CDR1 and CDR2 from the germline V gene are SGDLS and YYNGEE. The CDR3 sequence: CASSAGQGRNSPLHF. DNA of the CDR3: TGTGCCAGCAGCGCCGGACAGGGTAGGAATTCACCCCTCCACTTT.